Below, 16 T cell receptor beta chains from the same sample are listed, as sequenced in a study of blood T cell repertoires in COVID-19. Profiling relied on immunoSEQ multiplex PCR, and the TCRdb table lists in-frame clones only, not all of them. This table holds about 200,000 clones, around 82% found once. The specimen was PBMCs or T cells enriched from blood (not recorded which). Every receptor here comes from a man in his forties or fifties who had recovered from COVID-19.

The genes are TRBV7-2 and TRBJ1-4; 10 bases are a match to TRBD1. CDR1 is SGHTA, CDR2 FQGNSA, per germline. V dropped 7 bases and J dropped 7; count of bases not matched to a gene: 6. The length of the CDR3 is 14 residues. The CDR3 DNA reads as TGTGCCAGCACCGAGACAGGGGGCGTTGAAAAACTGTTTTTT. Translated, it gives CASTETGGVEKLFF.

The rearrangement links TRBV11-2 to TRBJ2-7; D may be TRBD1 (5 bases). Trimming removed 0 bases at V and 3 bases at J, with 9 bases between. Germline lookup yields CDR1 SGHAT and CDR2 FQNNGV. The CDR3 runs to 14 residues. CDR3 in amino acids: CASSLDSGRYEQYF. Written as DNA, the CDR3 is TGTGCCAGCAGCTTAGATTCAGGGCGCTACGAGCAGTACTTC.

The CDR3 DNA reads TGTGCCAGCAGCCGACGGGCGGGGGCGCATGTCTACACCTTC. Translation: CASSRRAGAHVYTF. The chain employs TRBV27 and TRBJ1-2, with D maybe TRBD1 (6 bases). The CDR3 runs 14 residues. CDR1 and CDR2 from the germline V gene are MNHEY and SMNVEV (reference sequence). Trimming took 6 bases from V and 10 from J, leaving 21 bases between them.

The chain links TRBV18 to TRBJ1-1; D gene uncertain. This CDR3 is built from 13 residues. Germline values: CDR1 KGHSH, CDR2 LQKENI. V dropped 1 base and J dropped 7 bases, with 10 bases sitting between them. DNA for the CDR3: TGTGCCAGCTCACCACGTGAAGGCGGTGAAGCTTTCTTT. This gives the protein CASSPREGGEAFF.

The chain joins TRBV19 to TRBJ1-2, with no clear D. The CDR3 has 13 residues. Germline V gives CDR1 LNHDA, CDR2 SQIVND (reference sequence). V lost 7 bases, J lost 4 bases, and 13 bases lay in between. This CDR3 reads CASTPGGIYGYTF. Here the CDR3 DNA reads TGTGCCAGTACCCCGGGCGGGATCTATGGCTACACCTTC.

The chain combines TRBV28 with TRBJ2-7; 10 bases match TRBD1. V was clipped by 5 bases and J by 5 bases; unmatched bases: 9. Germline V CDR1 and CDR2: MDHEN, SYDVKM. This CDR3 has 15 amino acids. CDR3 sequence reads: CASSIPGQGSDEQYF. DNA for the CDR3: TGTGCCAGCAGTATTCCGGGACAGGGGTCCGACGAGCAGTACTTC.

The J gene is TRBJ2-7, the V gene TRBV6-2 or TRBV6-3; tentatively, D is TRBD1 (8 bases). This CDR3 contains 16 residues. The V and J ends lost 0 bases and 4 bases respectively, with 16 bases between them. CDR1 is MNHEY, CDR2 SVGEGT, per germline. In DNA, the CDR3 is TGTGCCAGCAGTTACTCGCTCGACAGGGGACTATACGAGCAGTACTTC. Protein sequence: CASSYSLDRGLYEQYF.

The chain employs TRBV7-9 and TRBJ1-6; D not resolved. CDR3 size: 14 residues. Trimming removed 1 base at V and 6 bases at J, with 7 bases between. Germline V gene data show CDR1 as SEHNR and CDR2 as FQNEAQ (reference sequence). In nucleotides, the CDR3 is TGTGCCAGCAGCTTAGGTGGAGCTAATTCACCCCTCCACTTT. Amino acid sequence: CASSLGGANSPLHF. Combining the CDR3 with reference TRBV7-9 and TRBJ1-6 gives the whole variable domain DTGVSQNPRHKITKRGQNVTFRCDPISEHNRLYWYRQTLGQGPEFLTYFQNEAQLEKSRLLSDRFSAERPKGSFSTLEIQRTEQGDSAMYLCASSLGGANSPLHFGNGTRLTVT.

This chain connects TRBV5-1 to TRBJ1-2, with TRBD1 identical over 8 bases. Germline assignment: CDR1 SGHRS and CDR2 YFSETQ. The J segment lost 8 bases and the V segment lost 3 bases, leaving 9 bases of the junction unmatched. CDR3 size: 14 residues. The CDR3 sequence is CASSYSQGAQGYTF. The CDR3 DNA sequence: TGCGCCAGCAGCTACTCCCAGGGGGCTCAGGGCTACACCTTC.

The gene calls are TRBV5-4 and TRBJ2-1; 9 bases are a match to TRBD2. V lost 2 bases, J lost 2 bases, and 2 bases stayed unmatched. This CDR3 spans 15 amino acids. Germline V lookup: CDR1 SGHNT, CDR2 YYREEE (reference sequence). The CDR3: CASSLAGGTYNEQFF. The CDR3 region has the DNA TGTGCCAGCAGCTTAGCGGGGGGCACCTACAATGAGCAGTTCTTC.

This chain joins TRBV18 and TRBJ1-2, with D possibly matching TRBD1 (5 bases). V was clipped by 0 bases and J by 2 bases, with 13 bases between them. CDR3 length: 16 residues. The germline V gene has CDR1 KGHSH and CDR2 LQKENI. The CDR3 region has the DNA TGTGCCAGCTCACCACCCGGGACGCTAGCGAACTATGGCTACACCTTC. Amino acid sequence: CASSPPGTLANYGYTF.

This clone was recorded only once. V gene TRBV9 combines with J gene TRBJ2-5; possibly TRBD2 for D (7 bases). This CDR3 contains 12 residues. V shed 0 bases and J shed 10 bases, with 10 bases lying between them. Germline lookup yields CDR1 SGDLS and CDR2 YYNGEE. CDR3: CASSVEGGGQYF. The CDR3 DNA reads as TGTGCCAGCAGCGTAGAGGGAGGGGGCCAGTACTTC.

DNA for the CDR3: TGTGCCACCAGCAGAGATTTTTTGGCAGGATTGATTTCAGATACGCAGTATTTT. Amino acid sequence: CATSRDFLAGLISDTQYF. The chain links TRBV15 to TRBJ2-3; D gene unclear. Per the germline V gene, CDR1 is LNHNV and CDR2 is YYDKDF (reference sequence). Trimming took off 0 bases at V and 4 bases at J, with 20 bases between the two ends. The CDR3 consists of 18 residues.

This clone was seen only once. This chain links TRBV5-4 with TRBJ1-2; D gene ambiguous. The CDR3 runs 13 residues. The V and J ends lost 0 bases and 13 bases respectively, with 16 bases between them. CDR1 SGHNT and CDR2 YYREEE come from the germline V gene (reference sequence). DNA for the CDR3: TGTGCCAGCAGCTTGGACAGAACCCCCTCTTTCACCTTC. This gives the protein CASSLDRTPSFTF.

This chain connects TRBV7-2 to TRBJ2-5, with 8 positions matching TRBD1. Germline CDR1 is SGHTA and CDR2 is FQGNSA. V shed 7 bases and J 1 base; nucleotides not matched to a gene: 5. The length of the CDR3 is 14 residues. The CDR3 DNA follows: TGTGCCAGCACCCCCGGACAGGGCCAAGAGACCCAGTACTTC. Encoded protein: CASTPGQGQETQYF.

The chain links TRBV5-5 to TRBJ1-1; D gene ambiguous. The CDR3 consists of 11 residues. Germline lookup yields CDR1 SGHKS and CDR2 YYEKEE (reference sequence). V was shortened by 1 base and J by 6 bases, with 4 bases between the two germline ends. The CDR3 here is CASSLYAEAFF. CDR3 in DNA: TGTGCCAGCAGCTTGTATGCTGAAGCTTTCTTT. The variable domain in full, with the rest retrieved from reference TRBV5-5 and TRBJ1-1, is DAGVTQSPTHLIKTRGQQVTLRCSPISGHKSVSWYQQVLGQGPQFIFQYYEKEERGRGNFPDRFSARQFPNYSSELNVNALLLGDSALYLCASSLYAEAFFGQGTRLTVV.